Each of the 24 T cell receptor beta chains below was sequenced from the same sample in a study of T-cell memory formation after mild COVID-19. TCRdb re-derived calls from the 5' RACE reads in MiXCR, one entry per CDR3 protein. Here the sample spans 6,500 to 8,500 distinct CDR3 sequences, approximately 31% being singletons. Sequenced sample: PBMCs or a T cell subset sorted from them (not recorded which). These receptors came from an adult woman who had mild COVID-19 (a few samples of this study predate the infection). Cell type and time point are not known.

This clonotype was seen ten or more times. This sequence joins TRBV29-1 and TRBJ2-3; a possible D gene is TRBD2 (7 bases). The CDR3 extends over 15 amino acids. Germline V CDR1 and CDR2: SQVTM, ANQGSEA. V lost 4 bases to trimming and J lost 4 bases, with 18 bases between them. Here the CDR3 DNA reads TGCAGCGTTGGAGTCGGGGGGCCGGTCCCAGATACGCAGTATTTT. Amino acids: CSVGVGGPVPDTQYF.

The rearrangement uses TRBV7-3 and TRBJ2-3, with D possibly being TRBD2 (6 bases). From germline, CDR1 is SGHTA and CDR2 FQGTGA. This CDR3 spans 16 amino acids. Trimming left V 3 bases short and J 0 bases short, with 13 bases between. The DNA for the CDR3 is TGTGCCAGCAGCTTCTACCGGGACTCAAGCACAGATACGCAGTATTTT. Its translation: CASSFYRDSSTDTQYF. Full variable domain (remainder filled in from reference TRBV7-3 and TRBJ2-3): GAGVSQTPSNKVTEKGKYVELRCDPISGHTALYWYRQSLGQGPEFLIYFQGTGAADDSGLPNDRFFAVRPEGSVSTLKIQRTERGDSAVYLCASSFYRDSSTDTQYFGPGTRLTVL.

This clonotype was detected many times. The chain is built from TRBV25-1 and TRBJ2-3; 7 bases match TRBD1. Germline trimming cut 7 bases from V and 4 bases from J; bases unmatched to any gene: 8. The germline gives CDR1 MGHDK, CDR2 SYGVNS. This CDR3 comprises 14 residues. The CDR3 sequence is CASKKGQSSDTQYF. The CDR3 region has the DNA TGTGCCAGCAAGAAGGGACAGTCATCAGATACGCAGTATTTT.

This rearrangement joins TRBV20-1 to TRBJ2-1, with 8 bases fitting TRBD2. Germline CDR1 reads DFQATT; CDR2 reads SNEGSKA (reference sequence). This CDR3 has 13 amino acids. The V and J ends lost 2 bases and 9 bases, in that order; junction bases with no gene match: 6. The CDR3 region has the DNA TGCAGTGCTAGATCGGGAGGGGACGTTGAGCAGTTCTTC. This codes for CSARSGGDVEQFF.

In its sample, this clonotype ranks as medium-sized. The chain uses TRBV3-1 and TRBJ2-1, with D maybe TRBD2 (6 bases). Looked up from germline, CDR1 is LGHDT and CDR2 is YNNKEL (reference sequence). This CDR3 contains 16 residues. Trimming stripped 1 base from V and 0 bases from J, with 10 bases between. Here the CDR3 DNA reads TGTGCCAGCAGCCAAGTGCGGGGCTACTCCTACAATGAGCAGTTCTTC. Its protein product is CASSQVRGYSYNEQFF.

Ten or more counts support this clonotype. This sequence joins TRBV6-5 and TRBJ1-2, with D possibly being TRBD1 (5 bases). V was cut by 5 bases and J by 2 bases, with 9 bases left in between. The germline CDR1 and CDR2 sequences are MNHEY and SVGAGI. CDR3 length: 13 residues. CDR3 sequence: CASSPRDNYGYTF. CDR3 nucleotide sequence: TGTGCCAGCAGTCCCCGGGACAACTATGGCTACACCTTC.

This clonotype was recorded at least ten times. The chain employs TRBV7-9 and TRBJ2-4, with unresolved D. Germline CDR1 is SEHNR and CDR2 is FQNEAQ (reference sequence). The V end was cut by 4 bases, the J end by 0 bases, with 10 bases between. CDR3 size: 15 residues. CDR3 sequence: CASSSPGLAKNIQYF. CDR3 in DNA: TGTGCCAGCAGCTCGCCCGGGCTAGCCAAAAACATTCAGTACTTC.

The chain joins TRBV28 to TRBJ2-5, with TRBD1 identical over 9 bases. V was clipped by 2 bases and J by 4 bases; unmatched bases: 11. The CDR3 has 17 amino acids. Germline-derived CDR1 and CDR2 are MDHEN and SYDVKM. The CDR3 DNA reads as TGTGCCAGCAGTTTACCCTCCGGGACAGGGTTGGGAGAGACCCAGTACTTC. Protein sequence: CASSLPSGTGLGETQYF.

This clonotype appeared many times. The chain employs TRBV27 and TRBJ2-7; the D is unclear. CDR1 and CDR2 from the germline V gene are MNHEY and SMNVEV (reference sequence). This CDR3 is built from 14 residues. Deletions cut 2 bases from V and 3 bases from J, with 11 bases between. The CDR3 is CASSLKGFGYEQYF. DNA of the CDR3: TGTGCCAGCAGTTTAAAAGGGTTTGGCTACGAGCAGTACTTC.

The table lists this clonotype with many counts. The rearrangement links TRBV25-1 to TRBJ1-6, with 7 bases lining up with TRBD1. J was trimmed by 6 bases and V by 3 bases; bases with no gene match: 11. The germline CDR1 and CDR2 sequences are MGHDK and SYGVNS. The CDR3 is made up of 17 amino acids. The DNA of the CDR3 is TGTGCCAGCAGTGATTACGGGACAGAAGAACTTAATTCACCCCTCCACTTT. Translating gives CASSDYGTEELNSPLHF.

The chain joins TRBV7-3 to TRBJ1-3; D uncertain. Germline CDR1 reads SGHTA; CDR2 reads FQGTGA. The length of the CDR3 is 12 residues. V lost 5 bases and J 7 bases, leaving 9 bases between the germline ends. This chain's CDR3 is CASSPDGNTIYF. Here the CDR3 DNA reads TGTGCCAGCAGCCCCGACGGGAACACCATATATTTT.

The V gene is TRBV11-2, the J gene TRBJ2-1, with TRBD2 matching over 8 bases. The CDR3 contains 16 residues. V lost 4 bases to trimming and J lost 6 bases; unmatched junction nucleotides: 11. Germline loops: CDR1 SGHAT, CDR2 FQNNGV. The CDR3 nucleotides read TGTGCCAGCAGCTCACGAATCGGACTAGCCTCCAATGAGCAGTTCTTC. Translation: CASSSRIGLASNEQFF.

By share, this clonotype counts as medium-sized. One end of the junction fails to match germline, which may point to a read error. The chain joins TRBV7-2 to TRBJ2-5; 10 bases agree with TRBD2. The CDR3 has 12 residues. Germline CDR1 and CDR2: SGHTA and FQGNSA. The CDR3 sequence is CASSFEREGLHF. CDR3 nucleotide sequence: TGTGCCAGCAGCTTTGAGCGGGAGGGCCTGCACTTC.

This clonotype is judged medium-sized. V gene TRBV7-6 combines with J gene TRBJ2-3; D gene unclear. CDR3 length equals 14 residues. From germline, CDR1 is SGHVS and CDR2 FNYEAQ. Trimming removed 0 bases at V and 0 bases at J, with 4 bases between. This chain's CDR3 is CASSLARSTDTQYF. CDR3 nucleotides: TGTGCCAGCAGCTTAGCGAGAAGCACAGATACGCAGTATTTT.

The CDR3 DNA sequence: TGTGCCAGCAACCGAGGGACCGGGGAGCTGTTTTTT. Translation: CASNRGTGELFF. The rearrangement uses TRBV6-5 and TRBJ2-2, with a tentative D call TRBD2 (5 bases). Germline CDR1 is MNHEY and CDR2 is SVGAGI. V was clipped by 7 bases and J by 5 bases, with 8 bases between them. CDR3 length equals 12 residues.

This clonotype is deemed medium-sized. This chain uses TRBV9 with TRBJ2-2, with D unclear. CDR3 size: 12 residues. Germline CDR1 SGDLS, CDR2 YYNGEE. Trimming cost V 5 bases and J 3 bases, with 5 bases left between them. CDR3 in DNA: TGTGCCAGCAGTTATTACACCGGGGAGCTGTTTTTT. Translation: CASSYYTGELFF.

In its sample, this clonotype was seen many times. DNA for the CDR3: TGTGCCAGCAGTCTAACCCTGGCAGGGCCCTATGGCTACACCTTC. Translating it yields CASSLTLAGPYGYTF. The chain couples TRBV28 to TRBJ1-2; D possibly corresponds to TRBD1 (5 bases). CDR1 and CDR2 from the germline V gene are MDHEN and SYDVKM. The CDR3 is made up of 15 amino acids. V lost 5 bases and J 4 bases, leaving 17 bases between the germline ends.

This clonotype has ten or more counts. This chain links TRBV25-1 with TRBJ1-1; possible D gene TRBD1, 5 bases. V lost 6 bases, J lost 5 bases, and 19 bases lay in between. The germline V gene has CDR1 MGHDK and CDR2 SYGVNS. The CDR3 runs 15 residues. CDR3 sequence reads: CASSEGGGRRTEAFF. The CDR3 nucleotides are TGTGCCAGCAGCGAGGGTGGGGGTCGGAGGACTGAAGCTTTCTTT.

In this sample, this clonotype turned up many times. V gene TRBV10-3 combines with J gene TRBJ2-3; D is possibly TRBD2 (6 bases). The CDR3 totals 17 residues. The V end was cut by 4 bases, the J end by 3 bases, with 20 bases between. Germline CDR1 is ENHRY and CDR2 is SYGVKD. CDR3: CAISALLAWSKTDTQYF. CDR3 DNA: TGTGCCATCAGTGCGTTACTAGCTTGGTCGAAGACAGATACGCAGTATTTT.

By share of the sample, this clonotype is medium-sized. The gene calls are TRBV7-9 and TRBJ2-5, with D unresolved. The CDR3 is made up of 12 amino acids. Trimming took 5 bases from V and 5 from J, leaving 9 bases between them. From germline, CDR1 is SEHNR and CDR2 FQNEAQ (reference sequence). The CDR3 spells CASSNPGETQYF. The CDR3 DNA is TGTGCCAGCAGCAACCCCGGGGAGACCCAGTACTTC.

This clonotype was counted ten times or more. This chain connects TRBV10-2 to TRBJ2-1, with D possibly matching TRBD2 (6 bases). The ends were cut back, 3 bases at V and 4 bases at J, with 13 bases in the middle. This CDR3 contains 15 residues. Germline assignment: CDR1 WSHSY and CDR2 SAAADI. CDR3 DNA sequence: TGCGCCAGCAGTGACGGGACTCGGGTATACAATGAGCAGTTCTTC. Translated, it gives CASSDGTRVYNEQFF.

The chain joins TRBV12-3 or TRBV12-4 to TRBJ1-2; D ambiguous. The CDR3 extends over 12 amino acids. Trimming cost V 5 bases and J 7 bases, with 11 bases left between them. In DNA form, the CDR3 reads TGTGCCAGCAGTCCAGGTGGCCCTGGCTACACCTTC. Amino acid sequence: CASSPGGPGYTF.

By share, this clonotype counts as medium-sized. V usage is TRBV5-1 and J usage is TRBJ2-1; TRBD2 agrees at 10 bases. This CDR3 has 16 residues. The V gene's germline CDR1 is SGHRS and CDR2 YFSETQ. V lost 6 bases to trimming and J lost 10 bases; unmatched junction nucleotides: 16. CDR3 sequence (DNA): TGCGCCAGCACCCGGGTCCTAGCGGGGGCGTTCGGGGAGCAGTTCTTC. It encodes CASTRVLAGAFGEQFF.

This clonotype occurred a few times. The chain's CDR3 is CASSDSGGSNEQFF. In nucleotides, the CDR3 is TGTGCCAGCAGTGACTCCGGGGGGAGCAATGAGCAGTTCTTC. The rearrangement joins TRBV6-4 to TRBJ2-1; 7 bases are a match to TRBD2. CDR1 and CDR2 (germline): MRHNA, SNTAGT. CDR3 size: 14 residues. The V and J ends lost 0 bases and 6 bases, in that order; junction bases with no gene match: 2.